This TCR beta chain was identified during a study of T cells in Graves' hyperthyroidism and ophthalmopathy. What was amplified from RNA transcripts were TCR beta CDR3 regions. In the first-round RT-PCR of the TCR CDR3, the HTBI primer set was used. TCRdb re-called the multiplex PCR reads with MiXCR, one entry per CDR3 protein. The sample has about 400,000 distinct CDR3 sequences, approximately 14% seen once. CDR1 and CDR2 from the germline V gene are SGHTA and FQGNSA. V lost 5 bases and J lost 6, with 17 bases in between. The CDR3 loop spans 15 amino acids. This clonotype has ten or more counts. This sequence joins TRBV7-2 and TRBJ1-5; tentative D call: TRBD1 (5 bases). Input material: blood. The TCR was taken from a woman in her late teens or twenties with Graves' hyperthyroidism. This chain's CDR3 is CASSTRGGASQPQHF. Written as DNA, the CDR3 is TGTGCCAGCAGCACGAGAGGAGGGGCGAGTCAGCCCCAGCATTTT.